One sample yielded the 31 T cell receptor beta chains listed below, sequenced in a study of graft-versus-host responses after intestinal transplantation. For these TCRs, the target antigens are not known. Sequencing used immunoSEQ multiplex PCR; TCRdb keeps in-frame clones, though not all of them. Among roughly 120,000 clones listed, roughly 95% were seen once. Sequences were derived from unstimulated CD8+ T cells sorted from spleen or lymph node cells, sampled before intestinal transplant. The origin of the receptors is a human donor who received an intestinal transplant.

CDR3 bases: TGTGCCAGTTCTTTCGGGGGATACGGGGAGCTGTTTTTT. Translating gives CASSFGGYGELFF. V usage is TRBV19 and J usage is TRBJ2-2, with D possibly matching TRBD2 (6 bases). This CDR3 is 13 amino acids long. CDR1 and CDR2 from the germline V gene are LNHDA and SQIVND (reference sequence). V shed 8 bases and J shed 7 bases, with 14 bases lying between them. The full variable domain, its missing parts supplied by reference TRBV19 and TRBJ2-2, is DGGITQSPKYLFRKEGQNVTLSCEQNLNHDAMYWYRQDPGQGLRLIYYSQIVNDFQKGDIAEGYSVSREKKESFPLTVTSAQKNPTAFYLCASSFGGYGELFFGEGSRLTVL.

CDR3 bases: TGTGCCAGCAGCTTAAGGGTAGGACTAGCGGACAATGAGCAGTTCTTC. It encodes CASSLRVGLADNEQFF. The chain joins TRBV7-6 to TRBJ2-1; TRBD2 agrees at 10 bases. Germline CDR1 reads SGHVS; CDR2 reads FNYEAQ. The J segment lost 5 bases and the V segment lost 2 bases, leaving 6 bases of the junction unmatched. The CDR3 totals 16 residues.

The chain combines TRBV28 with TRBJ1-2, with 8 positions matching TRBD1. The CDR3 consists of 14 residues. Germline CDR1 is MDHEN and CDR2 is SYDVKM. The trim removed 6 bases at V and 7 bases at J, leaving 10 bases unmatched. CDR3 protein: CASSDRGASFGYTF. In DNA, the CDR3 is TGTGCCAGCAGCGACAGGGGCGCTTCTTTTGGCTACACCTTC.

This chain uses TRBV7-3 with TRBJ2-1; 7 bases align to TRBD2. Trimming took 5 bases from V and 6 from J; bases not matched to a gene: 10. The V gene's germline CDR1 is SGHTA and CDR2 FQGTGA. CDR3 length equals 15 residues. The CDR3 loop reads CASSRGLSPLNEQFF. In DNA, the CDR3 is TGTGCCAGCAGCCGGGGACTATCTCCCCTCAATGAGCAGTTCTTC. Variable domain in full (rest from reference TRBV7-3 and TRBJ2-1): GAGVSQTPSNKVTEKGKYVELRCDPISGHTALYWYRQSLGQGPEFLIYFQGTGAADDSGLPNDRFFAVRPEGSVSTLKIQRTERGDSAVYLCASSRGLSPLNEQFFGPGTRLTVL.

V gene TRBV7-9 combines with J gene TRBJ1-2, with TRBD1 identical over 7 bases. V was clipped by 1 base and J by 3 bases; unmatched bases: 5. Per germline, CDR1 SEHNR and CDR2 FQNEAQ (reference sequence). The CDR3 extends over 15 amino acids. CDR3 amino acids: CASSLDLQGDYGYTF. CDR3 sequence (DNA): TGTGCCAGCAGCTTAGATCTTCAGGGGGACTATGGCTACACCTTC.

In the case of this clone: The DNA is left out, because the CDR3 cannot be placed on it with certainty; the CDR3 is given as TCRdb lists it. This chain links TRBV2 with TRBJ1-2; TRBD1, the table's D call, lacks a check against the DNA. Germline CDR1 reads SNHLY; CDR2 reads FYNNEI. The CDR3 spans 15 residues, counting both ends. The CDR3 loop is CASSEYKWGRGSDTF.

This sequence joins TRBV11-3 and TRBJ2-1; possibly TRBD1 for D (6 bases). The length of the CDR3 is 13 residues. The germline CDR1 and CDR2 sequences are SGHNT and YENEEA. V lost 8 bases and J lost 8, with 16 bases in between. The CDR3: CASGKTGIDEQFF. The CDR3 DNA sequence: TGTGCCAGCGGGAAAACAGGGATAGATGAGCAGTTCTTC.

This chain links TRBV27 with TRBJ2-5; D is undetermined. CDR3 size: 13 residues. Germline V lookup: CDR1 MNHEY, CDR2 SMNVEV (reference sequence). Trimming took 0 bases from V and 0 from J, leaving 2 bases between them. CDR3 amino acids: CASSLSYQETQYF. The CDR3, as DNA: TGTGCCAGCAGTTTATCGTACCAAGAGACCCAGTACTTC.

This sequence joins TRBV4-2 and TRBJ2-7, with TRBD2 matching over 12 bases. Losses at the gene ends were 2 bases for V and 6 bases for J; bases not matched to a gene: 5. The V gene's germline CDR1 is LGHNA and CDR2 YNFKEQ. The CDR3 runs 15 residues. DNA for the CDR3: TGTGCCAGCAGCCAAAGGCTAGCGGGAGGGCTCGAGCAGTACTTC. Amino acids: CASSQRLAGGLEQYF.

The chain employs TRBV19 and TRBJ2-7; 10 bases fit TRBD1. Germline V lookup: CDR1 LNHDA, CDR2 SQIVND (reference sequence). This CDR3 comprises 15 residues. Unmatched junction bases numbered 6, after V lost 2 bases and J lost 5 bases. CDR3 coding DNA: TGTGCCAGTAGTATATCTGGGACAGGGGCAGACGAGCAGTACTTC. Residues: CASSISGTGADEQYF. Drawing the rest from reference TRBV19 and TRBJ2-7, the complete variable domain is DGGITQSPKYLFRKEGQNVTLSCEQNLNHDAMYWYRQDPGQGLRLIYYSQIVNDFQKGDIAEGYSVSREKKESFPLTVTSAQKNPTAFYLCASSISGTGADEQYFGPGTRLTVT.

This chain connects TRBV5-1 to TRBJ2-7; D possibly corresponds to TRBD2 (5 bases). The CDR3 is 13 amino acids. The V gene's germline CDR1 is SGHRS and CDR2 YFSETQ. The V end was cut by 4 bases, the J end by 2 bases, with 10 bases between. The CDR3, as DNA: TGCGCCAGCAGCAGCGGAGGTCCCTACGAGCAGTACTTC. Residues: CASSSGGPYEQYF.

The chain has TRBV5-8 and TRBJ2-7; no clear D. The germline CDR1 and CDR2 sequences are SGHTS and YDEGEE. CDR3 length equals 12 residues. The ends were cut back, 4 bases at V and 4 bases at J, with 9 bases in the middle. The CDR3 coding sequence is TGTGCCAGCAGCATCTCCGGGTACGAGCAGTACTTC. Protein sequence: CASSISGYEQYF.

The chain combines TRBV6-5 with TRBJ1-1; 9 bases align to TRBD1. The length of the CDR3 is 15 residues. Trimming at V came to 5 bases and at J to 4 bases, leaving 8 bases not matched to a gene. From germline, CDR1 is MNHEY and CDR2 SVGAGI. CDR3 sequence: CASSTNRGLGTEAFF. CDR3 coding DNA: TGTGCCAGCAGTACCAACAGGGGGCTGGGCACTGAAGCTTTCTTT.

This chain uses TRBV6-1 with TRBJ1-5, with D hard to call. With 2 bases removed from V and 7 bases from J, the gap between germline ends came to 6 bases. The CDR3 totals 12 residues. CDR1 MNHNS and CDR2 SASEGT come from the germline V gene. This chain's CDR3 is CASSELFQPQHF. CDR3 nucleotides: TGTGCCAGCAGTGAACTTTTCCAGCCCCAGCATTTT.

V is TRBV14 and J is TRBJ2-1, with TRBD2 as a possible D gene (5 bases). V was trimmed by 4 bases and J by 5 bases, leaving 18 bases between them. The CDR3 loop spans 16 amino acids. The V gene's germline CDR1 is SGHDN and CDR2 FVKESK. In DNA form, the CDR3 reads TGTGCCAGCAGCCCACGGGGAGCCCCCCCGAACAATGAGCAGTTCTTC. Translating it yields CASSPRGAPPNNEQFF.

The chain links TRBV4-1 to TRBJ2-5; no definite D call. The germline V gene encodes CDR1 MGHRA and CDR2 YSYEKL. CDR3 length equals 13 residues. V lost 0 bases to trimming and J lost 5 bases, with 7 bases between them. CDR3 sequence: CASSQEWVETQYF. Written as DNA, the CDR3 is TGCGCCAGCAGCCAAGAGTGGGTGGAGACCCAGTACTTC.

The V gene is TRBV29-1, the J gene TRBJ2-1; TRBD2 matches 8 bases. CDR1 and CDR2 (germline): SQVTM, ANQGSEA. The J segment lost 5 bases and the V segment lost 1 base, leaving 4 bases of the junction unmatched. The CDR3 is 14 amino acids. CDR3 coding DNA: TGCAGCGTTGAAGGACTAGCGCGAGACAATGAGCAGTTCTTC. As protein: CSVEGLARDNEQFF.

The chain is built from TRBV6-1 and TRBJ1-1; possibly TRBD1 for D (5 bases). With 8 bases removed from V and 6 bases from J, the gap between germline ends came to 16 bases. The germline V gene has CDR1 MNHNS and CDR2 SASEGT. This CDR3 contains 13 residues. CDR3 bases: TGTGCCAGCGGGGGAAAAAGACAGTCTGAAGCTTTCTTT. As protein: CASGGKRQSEAFF.

The chain joins TRBV4-1 to TRBJ2-5; D remains unclear. Judging by the DNA end, TRBJ2-7 fits better; the J call may be wrong. The CDR3 length is 15 residues. Germline CDR1 MGHRA, CDR2 YSYEKL. CDR3 bases: TGCGCCAGCAGCCAAGGAACGCGGAGCTCCTACGAGCAGTACTTC. Translation gives CASSQGTRSSYEQYF.

The rearrangement joins TRBV7-6 to TRBJ2-3; perhaps D is TRBD1 or TRBD2 (5 bases each). The germline gives CDR1 SGHVS, CDR2 FNYEAQ. The CDR3 is made up of 16 amino acids. Trimming pared 2 bases from V and 5 bases from J, leaving 17 bases between. CDR3 residues: CASSLIIGGEGDTQYF. The CDR3, as DNA: TGTGCCAGCAGCTTAATCATTGGGGGAGAGGGAGATACGCAGTATTTT. Drawing the rest from reference TRBV7-6 and TRBJ2-3, the complete variable domain is GAGVSQSPRYKVTKRGQDVALRCDPISGHVSLYWYRQALGQGPEFLTYFNYEAQQDKSGLPNDRFSAERPEGSISTLTIQRTEQRDSAMYRCASSLIIGGEGDTQYFGPGTRLTVL.

This chain links TRBV27 with TRBJ2-3; 13 nucleotides match TRBD2. This CDR3 is 15 amino acids long. The V and J ends lost 5 bases and 6 bases, in that order; junction bases with no gene match: 5. The V gene's germline CDR1 is MNHEY and CDR2 SMNVEV (reference sequence). The CDR3 reads CASSAGLAGRDTQYF. In DNA, the CDR3 is TGTGCCAGCAGTGCGGGACTAGCGGGACGCGATACGCAGTATTTT.

This sequence joins TRBV25-1 and TRBJ2-7; TRBD2 agrees at 10 bases. Germline V gene sequence: CDR1 MGHDK, CDR2 SYGVNS. The trim removed 4 bases at V and 5 bases at J, leaving 11 bases unmatched. The CDR3 has 16 amino acids. The CDR3 reads CASSANPGLATHEQYF. The CDR3, as DNA: TGTGCCAGCAGTGCAAACCCGGGACTAGCGACTCACGAGCAGTACTTC.

The gene calls are TRBV6-1 and TRBJ1-1; 8 nucleotides line up with TRBD1. Germline values: CDR1 MNHNS, CDR2 SASEGT. Losses at the gene ends were 2 bases for V and 0 bases for J; bases not matched to a gene: 5. This CDR3 comprises 16 residues. This CDR3 is CASSEFQGQVNTEAFF. CDR3 sequence (DNA): TGTGCCAGCAGTGAATTCCAGGGACAGGTGAACACTGAAGCTTTCTTT.

This clone was counted once. The chain joins TRBV10-1 to TRBJ2-3; 10 nucleotides line up with TRBD2. With V trimmed by 0 bases and J by 3 bases, 9 bases remained unmatched. The CDR3 has 18 amino acids. CDR1 is WNHNN, CDR2 SYGVQD, per germline (reference sequence). The CDR3 protein is CASSESIAGAGGTDTQYF. The CDR3 bases are TGCGCCAGCAGTGAGTCGATAGCGGGAGCGGGAGGGACAGATACGCAGTATTTT.

The genes are TRBV27 and TRBJ2-1; TRBD2 matches 7 bases. This CDR3 contains 15 residues. The germline V gene encodes CDR1 MNHEY and CDR2 SMNVEV (reference sequence). The V and J ends lost 1 base and 8 bases, in that order; junction bases with no gene match: 8. This chain's CDR3 is CASSLLGGEPDEQFF. The DNA for the CDR3 is TGTGCCAGCAGTTTATTGGGGGGGGAACCGGATGAGCAGTTCTTC.

The chain is built from TRBV5-1 and TRBJ2-5; D gene unclear. Germline CDR1 and CDR2: SGHRS and YFSETQ. There are 11 residues in the CDR3. V lost 1 base to trimming and J lost 4 bases, with 2 bases between them. CDR3 coding DNA: TGCGCCAGCAGCTTGATAGAGACCCAGTACTTC. It specifies CASSLIETQYF.

The V gene is TRBV19, the J gene TRBJ2-7; TRBD2 aligns across 8 bases. The CDR3 loop spans 11 amino acids. V was pared by 7 bases and J by 11 bases, with 7 bases of the junction left unmatched. CDR1 LNHDA and CDR2 SQIVND come from the germline V gene (reference sequence). The CDR3 region has the DNA TGTGCCAGTACTAACGGGGGGGCGGAGTACTTC. Protein sequence: CASTNGGAEYF.

J is TRBJ2-7 and V is TRBV6-6, with D perhaps TRBD1 (6 bases). Germline CDR1 is MNHNY and CDR2 is SVGAGI (reference sequence). V was clipped by 4 bases and J by 3 bases, with 7 bases between them. This CDR3 is 12 amino acids long. The CDR3 here is CASSSGVYEQYF. The DNA for the CDR3 is TGTGCCAGCAGTTCAGGGGTCTACGAGCAGTACTTC.

The J gene is TRBJ2-5, the V gene TRBV2; D ambiguous. CDR3 length: 13 residues. V gave up 4 bases and J gave up 5 bases, with 11 bases separating them. Germline CDR1 reads SNHLY; CDR2 reads FYNNEI. CDR3: CASSVGMKETQYF. Written as DNA, the CDR3 is TGTGCCAGCAGTGTTGGGATGAAGGAGACCCAGTACTTC.

The chain is built from TRBV19 and TRBJ1-4; TRBD1 matches 9 bases. Germline CDR1 reads LNHDA; CDR2 reads SQIVND (reference sequence). The CDR3 contains 15 residues. V shed 6 bases and J 7 bases; nucleotides not matched to a gene: 9. The CDR3 reads CASRSGDRAVEKLFF. As DNA, the CDR3 is TGTGCCAGTAGATCGGGGGACAGGGCGGTTGAAAAACTGTTTTTT.

The chain links TRBV6-5 to TRBJ2-2; 8 nucleotides line up with TRBD2. V lost 9 bases and J lost 7; bases outside the gene matches: 10. The CDR3 sequence is 14 residues long. Germline V lookup: CDR1 MNHEY, CDR2 SVGAGI. The DNA of the CDR3 is TGTGCCAGTAACGGGAGGGATCTTGGCGGGGAGCTGTTTTTT. Translated, it gives CASNGRDLGGELFF.